What follows are 29 T cell receptor beta chains derived from one specimen sequenced in a study of blood T cell repertoires in COVID-19. Some clones are missing from TCRdb's copy, which holds only in-frame ones; the method was immunoSEQ multiplex PCR. Among 60,000 to 70,000 clones listed, roughly 85% were seen once. Sequenced sample: peripheral blood. These receptors all come from a man in his fifties or sixties with acute or convalescent COVID-19.

This sequence joins TRBV19 and TRBJ1-5; 8 bases agree with TRBD1. Germline loops: CDR1 LNHDA, CDR2 SQIVND (reference sequence). Trimming took 2 bases from V and 5 from J; bases not matched to a gene: 2. There are 14 residues in the CDR3. The DNA for the CDR3 is TGTGCCAGTAGTATATTACAGGGGGATCAGCCCCAGCATTTT. Protein product: CASSILQGDQPQHF.

This chain joins TRBV6-5 and TRBJ2-3, with 11 bases identical to TRBD2. Germline lookup yields CDR1 MNHEY and CDR2 SVGAGI. The CDR3 is 14 amino acids. The junction had 4 bases not matched to a gene; V was cut back by 7 bases and J by 4 bases. CDR3 in amino acids: CASILAGGADTQYF. CDR3 nucleotide sequence: TGTGCCAGCATCCTAGCGGGGGGCGCAGATACGCAGTATTTT.

This chain's CDR3 is CASSLLGAFGNEQFF. The CDR3 nucleotides are TGTGCCAGCAGCTTACTGGGGGCCTTTGGGAATGAGCAGTTCTTC. V and J are TRBV11-2 and TRBJ2-1, with a tentative D call TRBD1 (6 bases). Between the trimmed V and J ends, which lost 2 bases and 7 bases, there was a span of 15 bases. Germline V CDR1 and CDR2: SGHAT, FQNNGV. This CDR3 spans 15 amino acids.

The rearrangement uses TRBV11-2 and TRBJ1-2; TRBD1 agrees at 11 bases. The CDR3 sequence is 14 residues long. Germline assignment: CDR1 SGHAT and CDR2 FQNNGV. J lost 8 bases, V lost 5 bases, and 7 bases had no gene match. CDR3 amino acids: CASSPGQGARGYTF. DNA of the CDR3: TGTGCCAGCAGCCCCGGACAGGGGGCTAGGGGCTACACCTTC.

The CDR3 DNA reads as TGTGCCAGCAGTCTACAGGGTGAGACTGAAGCTTTCTTT. As protein: CASSLQGETEAFF. The V and J genes are TRBV2 and TRBJ1-1, with a possible D match to TRBD1 (6 bases). V gave up 5 bases and J gave up 5 bases, with 12 bases separating them. Germline V gives CDR1 SNHLY, CDR2 FYNNEI. The CDR3 contains 13 residues.

The gene calls are TRBV6-5 and TRBJ2-1; D remains unclear. Germline V CDR1 and CDR2: MNHEY, SVGAGI. Trimming removed 0 bases from V and 6 bases from J, with 9 bases in between. The CDR3 consists of 14 residues. The CDR3 region is CASSYSSTGNEQFF. The CDR3 bases are TGTGCCAGCAGTTACTCGAGTACGGGCAATGAGCAGTTCTTC.

The chain combines TRBV11-3 with TRBJ2-3; TRBD2 agrees at 14 bases. V lost 3 bases and J lost 5; bases outside the gene matches: 4. There are 16 residues in the CDR3. Germline lookup yields CDR1 SGHNT and CDR2 YENEEA. The CDR3 nucleotides are TGTGCCAGCAGCTTTGGACTAGCGGGGGGTATAGATACGCAGTATTTT. Protein sequence: CASSFGLAGGIDTQYF.

This clone was counted only a few times. The chain couples TRBV6-6 to TRBJ2-3; 12 bases are shared with TRBD2. Germline trimming cut 6 bases from V and 6 bases from J; bases unmatched to any gene: 7. CDR1 MNHNY and CDR2 SVGAGI come from the germline V gene (reference sequence). The CDR3 is 15 residues long. For the CDR3, the DNA is TGTGCCAGCAGCCAAACTAGCGGGGGGTGGGATACGCAGTATTTT. Its protein is CASSQTSGGWDTQYF.

The genes are TRBV7-9 and TRBJ2-3, with TRBD2 matching 9 bases. The CDR3 has 18 amino acids. The J segment lost 0 bases and the V segment lost 4 bases, leaving 11 bases of the junction unmatched. Germline V lookup: CDR1 SEHNR, CDR2 FQNEAQ (reference sequence). CDR3 nucleotides: TGTGCCAGCAGCTCAACCCTAGCGGGGCGTTCTAGCACAGATACGCAGTATTTT. The encoded protein is CASSSTLAGRSSTDTQYF. The full variable domain, in which reference TRBV7-9 and TRBJ2-3 provide the parts outside the CDR3, is DTGVSQNPRHKITKRGQNVTFRCDPISEHNRLYWYRQTLGQGPEFLTYFQNEAQLEKSRLLSDRFSAERPKGSFSTLEIQRTEQGDSAMYLCASSSTLAGRSSTDTQYFGPGTRLTVL.

The chain recombines TRBV6-5 with TRBJ1-6; D gene uncertain. Trimming left V 7 bases short and J 17 bases short, with 15 bases between. Germline CDR1 reads MNHEY; CDR2 reads SVGAGI. The CDR3 runs to 11 residues. The CDR3 here is CASTTGRPIHF. As DNA, the CDR3 is TGTGCCAGCACCACGGGGAGGCCTATCCACTTT.

The chain carries TRBV27 and TRBJ2-7, with a tentative D call TRBD1 (5 bases). Trimming stripped 5 bases from V and 3 bases from J, with 11 bases between. This CDR3 spans 13 amino acids. Germline CDR1 is MNHEY and CDR2 is SMNVEV (reference sequence). For the CDR3, the DNA is TGTGCCAGCAGTACGAATCAGGGCTACGAGCAGTACTTC. The encoded protein is CASSTNQGYEQYF.

V is TRBV28 and J is TRBJ1-2, with 10 bases lining up with TRBD1. In germline, CDR1 is MDHEN, CDR2 SYDVKM. V was clipped by 4 bases and J by 2 bases; unmatched bases: 1. This CDR3 region has 14 residues. The CDR3 reads CASSSGQGNYGYTF. The CDR3 DNA follows: TGTGCCAGCAGTTCGGGACAGGGGAACTATGGCTACACCTTC.

V gene TRBV7-2 combines with J gene TRBJ2-2; 11 nucleotides line up with TRBD1. Germline V gives CDR1 SGHTA, CDR2 FQGNSA. The CDR3 length is 16 residues. Unmatched junction bases numbered 6, after V lost 5 bases and J lost 4 bases. In DNA, the CDR3 is TGTGCCAGCAGCGGACAGGGGGCGCGAGGCACCGGGGAGCTGTTTTTT. Translation: CASSGQGARGTGELFF.

J is TRBJ2-5 and V is TRBV7-6; 10 bases fit TRBD1. Trimming removed 3 bases from V and 7 bases from J; junction bases left unmatched: 14. This CDR3 contains 17 residues. Germline assignment: CDR1 SGHVS and CDR2 FNYEAQ. CDR3 loop: CASSLGDRGFEKVTQYF. The CDR3 bases are TGTGCCAGCAGCTTGGGGGACAGGGGATTCGAGAAAGTGACCCAGTACTTC.

V usage is TRBV11-3 and J usage is TRBJ2-2, with 9 positions matching TRBD1. Germline V lookup: CDR1 SGHNT, CDR2 YENEEA. V gave up 5 bases and J gave up 1 base; unmatched junction bases: 2. This CDR3 spans 15 amino acids. This CDR3 is CASSPGQGNTGELFF. The CDR3 coding sequence is TGTGCCAGCAGCCCGGGACAGGGGAACACCGGGGAGCTGTTTTTT.

The chain joins TRBV19 to TRBJ1-6, with D possibly TRBD1 on 5 matching bases. The CDR3 length is 14 residues. CDR1 is LNHDA and CDR2 is SQIVND in the germline V gene (reference sequence). V was shortened by 4 bases and J by 9 bases, with 13 bases between the two germline ends. The CDR3 region has the DNA TGTGCCAGTAGTACCCGCAGGGATGGTTCACCCCTCCACTTT. It codes for CASSTRRDGSPLHF.

The chain is built from TRBV5-1 and TRBJ1-2; perhaps TRBD1 as D (6 bases). Germline V lookup: CDR1 SGHRS, CDR2 YFSETQ. The length of the CDR3 is 13 residues. Deletions cut 4 bases from V and 5 bases from J, with 12 bases between. CDR3 nucleotide sequence: TGCGCCAGCAGCCCCCAGGGGAAGTATGGCTACACCTTC. Translation: CASSPQGKYGYTF.

This clone showed up just a few times. This sequence joins TRBV28 and TRBJ2-3; possibly TRBD2 for D (7 bases). Germline CDR1 and CDR2: MDHEN and SYDVKM. V lost 6 bases, J lost 5 bases, and 30 bases lay in between. The CDR3 totals 19 residues. The CDR3 nucleotides are TGTGCCAGCAGCCTGACAGGAGCGTCTAGCGGAGGAGAGGTAGATACGCAGTATTTT. It translates to CASSLTGASSGGEVDTQYF.

This chain uses TRBV11-2 with TRBJ1-2, with 8 bases aligning to TRBD1. Germline V gene sequence: CDR1 SGHAT, CDR2 FQNNGV. With 0 bases clipped from V and 2 bases from J, the junction kept 17 bases outside the gene matches. The CDR3 extends over 20 amino acids. Here the CDR3 reads CASSLDQTLLWTGTNYGYTF. In DNA form, the CDR3 reads TGTGCCAGCAGCTTAGATCAAACCCTCCTGTGGACAGGGACCAACTATGGCTACACCTTC.

The chain recombines TRBV9 with TRBJ2-1, with 7 bases that match TRBD2. V dropped 1 base and J dropped 5; count of bases not matched to a gene: 6. The CDR3 runs 15 residues. CDR1 and CDR2 (germline): SGDLS, YYNGEE. CDR3 region: CASSVRGTTHNEQFF. The CDR3 DNA is TGTGCCAGCAGCGTAAGAGGGACTACCCACAATGAGCAGTTCTTC.

The CDR3, as DNA: TGCGCCAGCAGCTTGGACCTCTCCAGGGGGCGCGAGCAGTACTTC. It is translated as CASSLDLSRGREQYF. The J gene is TRBJ2-7, the V gene TRBV5-1; 8 bases match TRBD1. CDR1 is SGHRS, CDR2 YFSETQ, per germline. J was trimmed by 6 bases and V by 0 bases; bases with no gene match: 8. The CDR3 is 15 residues long.

This clone showed up just a few times. CDR3 in amino acids: CASSHNPGDTQYF. In nucleotides, the CDR3 is TGTGCCAGCAGCCACAACCCAGGAGATACGCAGTATTTT. The chain combines TRBV3-1 (or the pseudogene TRBV3-2) with TRBJ2-3; the D is unclear. CDR1 LGHDT and CDR2 YNNKEL come from the germline V gene (reference sequence). The CDR3 consists of 13 residues. Trimming removed 3 bases from V and 5 bases from J, with 9 bases in between.

V usage is TRBV7-3 and J usage is TRBJ2-2, with 8 positions matching TRBD1. The ends lost 4 bases at V and 3 bases at J; junction bases unmatched: 4. CDR1 is SGHTA, CDR2 FQGTGA, per germline. CDR3 length equals 15 residues. The CDR3 nucleotides are TGTGCCAGCAGCTACCAGGGGGCGGACACCGGGGAGCTGTTTTTT. This encodes CASSYQGADTGELFF. Based on the CDR3 plus reference TRBV7-3 and TRBJ2-2, the full variable domain is GAGVSQTPSNKVTEKGKYVELRCDPISGHTALYWYRQSLGQGPEFLIYFQGTGAADDSGLPNDRFFAVRPEGSVSTLKIQRTERGDSAVYLCASSYQGADTGELFFGEGSRLTVL.

The J gene is TRBJ2-2, the V gene TRBV7-8, with 11 bases fitting TRBD2. Germline CDR1 SGHVS, CDR2 FQNEAQ. J gave up 7 bases and V 2 bases, and 12 bases lay outside the gene matches. The CDR3 contains 18 residues. For the CDR3, the DNA is TGTGCCAGCAGCTTAACCCTAGCGGGGGGCCCAAAAGGCGGGGAGCTGTTTTTT. It encodes CASSLTLAGGPKGGELFF.

This rearrangement joins TRBV5-4 to TRBJ1-2, with D possibly matching TRBD1 (6 bases). CDR1 and CDR2 (germline): SGHNT, YYREEE (reference sequence). V gave up 0 bases and J gave up 4 bases, with 13 bases separating them. The CDR3 has 15 residues. The CDR3 protein is CASSLEGGQIYGYTF. The CDR3 nucleotides read TGTGCCAGCAGCTTGGAAGGTGGACAGATCTATGGCTACACCTTC.

The gene calls are TRBV2 and TRBJ1-4; 9 nucleotides align to TRBD1. Per germline, CDR1 SNHLY and CDR2 FYNNEI. The CDR3 loop spans 15 amino acids. The ends lost 7 bases at V and 8 bases at J; junction bases unmatched: 11. CDR3 loop: CASKGQGTAGEKLFF. DNA for the CDR3: TGTGCCAGCAAGGGACAGGGCACTGCGGGAGAAAAACTGTTTTTT.

This sequence joins TRBV6-2 or TRBV6-3 and TRBJ1-5; D gene unclear. V was cut by 2 bases and J by 5 bases, with 10 bases left in between. There are 14 residues in the CDR3. CDR1 MNHEY and CDR2 SVGEGT come from the germline V gene. For the CDR3, the DNA is TGTGCCAGCAGTTACCCCCGGGTCGATCAGCCCCAGCATTTT. It translates to CASSYPRVDQPQHF.

V is TRBV14 and J is TRBJ1-1, with D hard to call. This CDR3 is built from 13 residues. Germline CDR1 is SGHDN and CDR2 is FVKESK. Trimming cost V 1 base and J 3 bases, with 6 bases left between them. CDR3 protein: CASSQAYYTEAFF. CDR3 sequence (DNA): TGTGCCAGCAGCCAAGCTTATTACACTGAAGCTTTCTTT.

For the CDR3, the DNA is TGTGCCAGTAGTACGGACTCCGGGACAGGGGGCCACGAGCAGTACTTC. This encodes CASSTDSGTGGHEQYF. The chain combines TRBV19 with TRBJ2-7, with TRBD1 matching over 12 bases. Germline CDR1 is LNHDA and CDR2 is SQIVND (reference sequence). CDR3 size: 16 residues. After removal of 4 bases from V and 5 bases from J, the junction contained 9 bases not matched to a gene.